This TCR beta chain is from a study of control samples from healthy donors and cancer patients. Method: immunoSEQ multiplex PCR; TCRdb's copy keeps in-frame clones and lacks some. The data contain some 71,000 clones, 90% of them seen just once; the ten biggest clones take up 0.95% to 1.5%. The CDR3 is 13 amino acids. Germline CDR1 and CDR2: LNHDA and SQIVND (reference sequence). The ends lost 7 bases at V and 3 bases at J; junction bases unmatched: 3. What was sequenced was PBMCs. The V call is TRBV19, the J call TRBJ1-5, with TRBD1 matching 7 bases. This TCR was sampled from a woman in her fifties or sixties with colorectal cancer. CDR3 coding DNA: TGTGCCAGTAATGACAGGGCCAATCAGCCCCAGCATTTT. It yields the protein CASNDRANQPQHF.